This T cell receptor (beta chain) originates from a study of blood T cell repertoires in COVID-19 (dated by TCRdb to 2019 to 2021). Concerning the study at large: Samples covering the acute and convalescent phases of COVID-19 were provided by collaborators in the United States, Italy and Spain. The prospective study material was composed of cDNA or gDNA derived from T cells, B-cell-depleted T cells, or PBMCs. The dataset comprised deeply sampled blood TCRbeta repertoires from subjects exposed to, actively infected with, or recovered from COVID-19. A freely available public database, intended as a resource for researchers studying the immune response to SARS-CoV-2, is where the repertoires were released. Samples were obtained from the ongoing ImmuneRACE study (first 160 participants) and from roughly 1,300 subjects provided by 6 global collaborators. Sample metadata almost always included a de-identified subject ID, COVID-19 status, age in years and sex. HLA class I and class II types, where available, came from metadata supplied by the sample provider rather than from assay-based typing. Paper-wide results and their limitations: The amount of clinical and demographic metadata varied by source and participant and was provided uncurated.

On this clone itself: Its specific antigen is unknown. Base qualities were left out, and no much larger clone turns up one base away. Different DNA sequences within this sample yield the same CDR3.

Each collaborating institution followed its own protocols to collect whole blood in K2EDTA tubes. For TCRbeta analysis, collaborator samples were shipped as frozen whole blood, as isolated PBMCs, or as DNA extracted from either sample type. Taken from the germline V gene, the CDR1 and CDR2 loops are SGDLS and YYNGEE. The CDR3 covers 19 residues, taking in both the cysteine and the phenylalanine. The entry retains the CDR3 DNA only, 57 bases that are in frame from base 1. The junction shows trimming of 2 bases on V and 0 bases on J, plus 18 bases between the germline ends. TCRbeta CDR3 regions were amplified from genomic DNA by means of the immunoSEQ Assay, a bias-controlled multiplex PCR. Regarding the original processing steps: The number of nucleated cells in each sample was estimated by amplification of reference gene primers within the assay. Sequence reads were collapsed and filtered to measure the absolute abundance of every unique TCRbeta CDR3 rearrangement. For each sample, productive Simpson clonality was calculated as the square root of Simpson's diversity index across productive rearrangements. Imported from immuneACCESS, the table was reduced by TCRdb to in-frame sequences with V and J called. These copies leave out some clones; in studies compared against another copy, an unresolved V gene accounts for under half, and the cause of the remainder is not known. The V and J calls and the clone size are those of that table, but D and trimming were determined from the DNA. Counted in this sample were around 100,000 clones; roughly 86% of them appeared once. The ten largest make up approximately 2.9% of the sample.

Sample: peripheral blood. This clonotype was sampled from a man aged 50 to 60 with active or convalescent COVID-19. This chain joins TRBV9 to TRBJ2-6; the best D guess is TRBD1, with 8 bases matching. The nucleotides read TGTGCCAGCAGCGTCTCAGCGGGACAGGACTACTCTGGGGCCAACGTCCTGACTTTC. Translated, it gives CASSVSAGQDYSGANVLTF.